The subject of this entry is one TCR beta chain. Its cognate antigen has yet to be identified. There are no base qualities to consult, and no much larger clone falls within one base. Measured from the cysteine to the phenylalanine, the CDR3 is 12 residues long. Here the CDR3 DNA is all that survives: 36 bases in frame from base 1. Deletion took 7 bases off V and 4 bases off J, with a span of 13 bases between the germline ends. The germline V gene encodes CDR1 SQVTM and CDR2 ANQGSEA. The entire amount of isolated RNA was reverse transcribed using the High Capacity cDNA Reverse Transcription Kit, so the sequenced TCRB transcripts were expressed ones. Naive, central memory and regulatory T cell samples underwent deep immunoSEQ sequencing, averaging approximately 3.3 million total reads per sample. Sorted cells were lysed in RLT buffer and RNA was extracted with DNase-treated RNeasy Micro or Mini kits, depending on cell number. To prevent cross-contamination, every cell subset was processed on its own, while patient and healthy donor samples were processed together. The immunoSEQ multiplex PCR was used to amplify TCRB sequences from cDNA, yielding 87-bp fragments that span the CDR3 region. The amplicons were sequenced using the Illumina HiSeq platform. Concerning the study's data processing: Synthetic template baselines were used to correct PCR bias computationally, reads within Hamming distance 2 were collapsed together, and singletons that could not be merged were discarded. By aligning reads against IMGT, V, D and J genes, CDR3 length, and insertions or deletions at six rearrangement sites were assigned. Clonotype counts were normalized to sorted cell number within each subset before computing true diversity and Gini coefficients with the tcR R package. Repertoire sharing was quantified using the overlap coefficient calculated on TCRB nucleotide sequences. Out-of-frame TCRB sequences from naive cells were analyzed as a proxy for the pre-selection repertoire. TCRdb stores this immuneACCESS table with in-frame sequences only. Part of the clones is absent; in the studies checked, under half of the shortfall reflects unresolved V genes, and no reason is known for the rest. That table is the source of V, J and clone size, and D and trimming were worked out from the DNA. In this sample the table shows 300,000 or so clones, roughly 13% of which occur a single time. About 0.015% of the sample lies in the top ten.

Each donor gave one peripheral blood draw, roughly 120 mL on average, collected into heparinised tubes. Using a panel that included CD45RO, CCR7, CD25, CD127, CD95 and CD27, naive, central memory, regulatory and stem cell-like memory CD4+ T cells were sorted on a BD FACSAria II. All sorted populations exceeded 95% purity. PBMCs were separated immediately by Lymphoprep density gradient centrifugation and were stained directly, without being cultured. To minimize batch effects, samples were stained and sorted in pairs, one healthy donor with one patient per experiment. These data belong to a study of beta chain features in type 1 diabetes (dated by TCRdb to the late 2010s). In terms of the full investigation: No differences in mean age, gender distribution, total cell number or subset yield were found between patients and healthy donors. A total of some 100,000,000 sorted cells were examined across all samples, and a strong correlation was observed between cell number per subset and RNA yield. In the study, TCRB repertoires of sorted circulating CD4+ T cell subsets from recently diagnosed type 1 diabetes patients were compared with those of matched healthy donors. Regulatory and stem cell-like memory subsets were isolated from only 8 patients and roughly 8 healthy donors, whereas naive and central memory subsets came from all 30 or so donors.

Results and caveats for the whole study, not just this receptor: Patients with type 1 diabetes made fewer insertions and deleted more nucleotides at VDJ recombination sites, implying thymic rearrangement abnormalities. The naive, central memory and regulatory TCRB repertoires appeared to resemble one another more closely among patients than among healthy donors. Sequencing cDNA rather than genomic DNA could over-represent highly expressing activated cells, although activation and CD3 levels did not differ between groups. Because the HLA sub-analyses included only small numbers of individuals, any influence of HLA type on TCRB rearrangement was left unresolved. In all four CD4+ subsets, TCRB CDR3 length was moderately but significantly shorter in type 1 diabetes patients. Shorter templates might have been favored by PCR, but patient and control samples were amplified and corrected together, so both groups would have been affected equally by any skew.

The sample consisted of naive CD4+ T cells from blood. The cell subset or site label corresponds to: true naive CD4+ T cells. The receptor comes from a man between 25 and 39 years old with type 1 diabetes. The sequence joins TRBV29-1 to TRBJ2-5; TRBD1 is perhaps the D gene, given 6 matching bases. The DNA sequence reads TGCAGCGCCAGGGGCCTGGGAGAGACCCAGTACTTC. Translation gives CSARGLGETQYF.